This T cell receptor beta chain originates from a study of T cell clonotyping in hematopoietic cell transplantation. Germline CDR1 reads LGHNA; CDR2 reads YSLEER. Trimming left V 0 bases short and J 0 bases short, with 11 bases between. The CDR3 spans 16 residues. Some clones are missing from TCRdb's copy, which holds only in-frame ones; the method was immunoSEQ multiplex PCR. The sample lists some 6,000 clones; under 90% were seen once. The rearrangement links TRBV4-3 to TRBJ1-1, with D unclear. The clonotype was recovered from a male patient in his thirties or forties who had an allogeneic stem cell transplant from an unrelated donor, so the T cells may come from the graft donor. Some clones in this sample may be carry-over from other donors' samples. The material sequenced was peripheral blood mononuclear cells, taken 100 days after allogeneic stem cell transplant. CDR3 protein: CASSQDASIMNTEAFF. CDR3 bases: TGCGCCAGCAGCCAAGATGCCAGCATCATGAACACTGAAGCTTTCTTT.